A single sample gave rise to the 23 T cell receptor beta chains below, sequenced in a study of blood T cell repertoires in COVID-19. Profiled with immunoSEQ multiplex PCR; TCRdb holds only in-frame clones, not every one. Of 100,000 or so clones detected, approximately 89% appear once; the ten largest clones hold around 10%. Sample: peripheral blood. These receptors came from a woman in her twenties or thirties with acute or convalescent COVID-19.

This clone was found a few times. J is TRBJ2-7 and V is TRBV11-3, with D tentatively TRBD1 (5 bases). The CDR3 loop spans 14 amino acids. The germline V and J ends were trimmed by 0 bases and 1 base, with 7 bases remaining between them. Germline CDR1 SGHNT, CDR2 YENEEA. The CDR3 DNA is TGTGCCAGCAGCTTAGAACAGGTTTCCTACGAGCAGTACTTC. This sequence encodes CASSLEQVSYEQYF.

This chain uses TRBV7-6 with TRBJ2-7, with 8 bases fitting TRBD1. Germline CDR1 reads SGHVS; CDR2 reads FNYEAQ. The CDR3 contains 15 residues. With V trimmed by 8 bases and J by 5 bases, 14 bases remained unmatched. CDR3 amino acids: CASRHSDRVGDEQYF. The DNA for the CDR3 is TGTGCCAGCCGGCATTCGGACAGGGTTGGTGACGAGCAGTACTTC.

The chain joins TRBV6-5 to TRBJ2-7; TRBD2 aligns across 10 bases. The V gene's germline CDR1 is MNHEY and CDR2 SVGAGI. The CDR3 length is 13 residues. V shed 11 bases and J 1 base; nucleotides not matched to a gene: 5. This CDR3 reads CAVSSGGSYEQYF. In DNA, the CDR3 is TGTGCCGTATCTAGCGGGGGTTCCTACGAGCAGTACTTC.

The chain couples TRBV6-1 to TRBJ1-5, with TRBD1 as a possible D gene (5 bases). Germline values: CDR1 MNHNS, CDR2 SASEGT. The CDR3 spans 13 residues. The V and J ends lost 3 bases and 6 bases respectively, with 9 bases between them. CDR3 in amino acids: CASSEGGVQPQHF. The CDR3 DNA sequence: TGTGCCAGCAGTGAGGGAGGGGTTCAGCCCCAGCATTTT.

The J gene is TRBJ1-1, the V gene TRBV7-3, with 7 positions matching TRBD1. Germline loops: CDR1 SGHTA, CDR2 FQGTGA. The CDR3 sequence is 14 residues long. V shed 7 bases, J shed 4 bases, and the junction held 9 bases outside the gene matches. Written as DNA, the CDR3 is TGTGCCAGCACACAACAGGGGTCCATCACTGAAGCTTTCTTT. Translating gives CASTQQGSITEAFF.

V is TRBV6-1 and J is TRBJ1-3, with 7 nucleotides matching TRBD1. The CDR3 length is 16 residues. Germline loops: CDR1 MNHNS, CDR2 SASEGT. The V segment lost 2 bases and the J segment 3 bases; nucleotides outside the gene matches: 7. CDR3 DNA: TGTGCCAGCAGTGAAATGGCAGGGGGTTATGGAAACACCATATATTTT. It yields the protein CASSEMAGGYGNTIYF.

A few counts support this clone. The chain couples TRBV5-4 to TRBJ2-1; D may be TRBD2 (6 bases). The CDR3 covers 13 residues. Deletions cut 2 bases from V and 9 bases from J, with 12 bases between. The germline V gene has CDR1 SGHNT and CDR2 YYREEE (reference sequence). The CDR3 reads CASSLISAGEQFF. In DNA form, the CDR3 reads TGTGCCAGCAGCTTAATTTCAGCGGGTGAGCAGTTCTTC.

The chain couples TRBV5-1 to TRBJ1-6, with D possibly TRBD1 on 6 matching bases. This CDR3 region has 15 residues. Trimming cost V 2 bases and J 9 bases, with 15 bases left between them. CDR1 is SGHRS and CDR2 is YFSETQ in the germline V gene. The CDR3 DNA reads as TGCGCCAGCAGCTTCCTTGCCGACAGGATTTCACCCCTCCACTTT. Its translation: CASSFLADRISPLHF.

This rearrangement joins TRBV14 to TRBJ1-1; D ambiguous. The CDR3 spans 14 residues. Germline CDR1 and CDR2: SGHDN and FVKESK. Trimming cost V 1 base and J 3 bases, with 9 bases left between them. DNA for the CDR3: TGTGCCAGCAGCCAAGTCGGGAGGGACACTGAAGCTTTCTTT. Translating it yields CASSQVGRDTEAFF. Filled out from reference TRBV14 and TRBJ1-1, the complete variable domain reads EAGVTQFPSHSVIEKGQTVTLRCDPISGHDNLYWYRRVMGKEIKFLLHFVKESKQDESGMPNNRFLAERTGGTYSTLKVQPAELEDSGVYFCASSQVGRDTEAFFGQGTRLTVV.

V and J are TRBV4-2 and TRBJ2-7; D call uncertain. The V end was cut by 0 bases, the J end by 4 bases, with 7 bases between. The CDR3 spans 13 residues. Germline CDR1 LGHNA, CDR2 YNFKEQ. The CDR3 reads CASSQDSVYEQYF. CDR3 DNA sequence: TGTGCCAGCAGCCAAGATTCAGTGTACGAGCAGTACTTC.

This sequence joins TRBV4-1 and TRBJ1-2; a weak D match, TRBD1 (5 bases). Germline values: CDR1 MGHRA, CDR2 YSYEKL. V lost 4 bases and J 0 bases, leaving 12 bases between the germline ends. This CDR3 is 15 amino acids long. Here the CDR3 DNA reads TGCGCCAGCAGCCCACTCCGGACACCTAACTATGGCTACACCTTC. It codes for CASSPLRTPNYGYTF.

This clone was found once. J is TRBJ2-1 and V is TRBV19; D is possibly TRBD1 (6 bases). V gave up 8 bases and J gave up 0 bases, with 8 bases separating them. Germline V gene data show CDR1 as LNHDA and CDR2 as SQIVND (reference sequence). The CDR3 contains 13 residues. CDR3: CASGQSSYNEQFF. The CDR3 coding sequence is TGTGCCAGTGGACAGAGCTCCTACAATGAGCAGTTCTTC.

The chain couples TRBV11-2 to TRBJ1-5; D perhaps matches TRBD1 (5 bases). The ends were cut back, 3 bases at V and 3 bases at J, with 6 bases in the middle. CDR3 length: 13 amino acids. CDR1 is SGHAT, CDR2 FQNNGV, per germline. The CDR3 DNA follows: TGTGCCAGCAGCTTGACAGACAATCAGCCCCAGCATTTT. It specifies CASSLTDNQPQHF.

In its sample, this clone was seen once. The V call is TRBV12-3 or TRBV12-4, the J call TRBJ1-1; D call uncertain. Trimming took 5 bases from V and 0 from J, leaving 7 bases between them. The CDR3 is made up of 13 amino acids. As DNA, the CDR3 is TGTGCCAGCAGTGCCCGGGTGAACACTGAAGCTTTCTTT. This translates into CASSARVNTEAFF.

The CDR3 sequence is CASSRNGLLGANVLTF. The CDR3 DNA is TGTGCCAGCAGCCGCAACGGGTTACTGGGGGCCAACGTCCTGACTTTC. V is TRBV27 and J is TRBJ2-6; D gene ambiguous. CDR3 length equals 16 residues. Looked up from germline, CDR1 is MNHEY and CDR2 is SMNVEV (reference sequence). The V gene lost 6 bases and the J gene lost 4 bases, with 16 bases spanning the gap.

The rearrangement joins TRBV18 to TRBJ2-2, with 9 nucleotides matching TRBD2. J gave up 7 bases and V 2 bases, and 2 bases lay outside the gene matches. The CDR3 sequence is 14 residues long. The germline gives CDR1 KGHSH, CDR2 LQKENI. In DNA form, the CDR3 reads TGTGCCAGCTCACCAGGACTAGCGATCGGGGAGCTGTTTTTT. Its translation is CASSPGLAIGELFF.

This chain uses TRBV19 with TRBJ1-2; the D gene is possibly TRBD1 (6 bases). Trimming shortened V by 6 bases and J by 8 bases, and 13 bases separated the two germline ends. In germline, CDR1 is LNHDA, CDR2 SQIVND (reference sequence). The CDR3 has 12 amino acids. The CDR3 is CASSNRVGGYTF. In nucleotides, the CDR3 is TGTGCCAGTAGCAACAGGGTGGGGGGCTACACCTTC.

This chain links TRBV29-1 with TRBJ2-4, with TRBD2 identical over 8 bases. Germline V CDR1 and CDR2: SQVTM, ANQGSEA. The CDR3 sequence is 13 residues long. After removal of 7 bases from V and 6 bases from J, the junction contained 8 bases not matched to a gene. CDR3 DNA sequence: TGCAGCGCCGGGGGACTAGTGGGAAACATTCAGTACTTC. Amino acids: CSAGGLVGNIQYF. Looking up the rest from reference TRBV29-1 and TRBJ2-4 gives the full variable domain: SAVISQKPSRDICQRGTSLTIQCQVDSQVTMMFWYRQQPGQSLTLIATANQGSEATYESGFVIDKFPISRPNLTFSTLTVSNMSPEDSSIYLCSAGGLVGNIQYFGAGTRLSVL.

This chain links TRBV6-5 with TRBJ1-1; D uncertain. Trimming took 6 bases from V and 1 from J, leaving 6 bases between them. The CDR3 covers 12 residues. Germline lookup yields CDR1 MNHEY and CDR2 SVGAGI. The CDR3 coding sequence is TGTGCCAGCAGGACTCCGAACACTGAAGCTTTCTTT. This sequence encodes CASRTPNTEAFF.

The rearrangement links TRBV28 to TRBJ2-1; 7 positions match TRBD2. Germline-derived CDR1 and CDR2 are MDHEN and SYDVKM. The CDR3 totals 13 residues. V lost 5 bases and J lost 4; bases outside the gene matches: 2. The CDR3 here is CASSGGEYNEQFF. Here the CDR3 DNA reads TGTGCCAGCAGTGGGGGGGAGTACAATGAGCAGTTCTTC.

A single count supports this clone. The genes are TRBV27 and TRBJ2-1; maybe TRBD2 (7 bases). From germline, CDR1 is MNHEY and CDR2 SMNVEV (reference sequence). This CDR3 is built from 14 residues. Trimming pared 5 bases from V and 7 bases from J, leaving 15 bases between. DNA of the CDR3: TGTGCCAGCAGTCCCGGGGGGCCCAGGAATGAGCAGTTCTTC. Translated: CASSPGGPRNEQFF.

The table lists this clone with a count of one. This chain joins TRBV6-5 and TRBJ2-7; the D gene is possibly TRBD1 (7 bases). The CDR3 is 15 residues long. Germline V gene lookup returns CDR1 MNHEY and CDR2 SVGAGI. Trimming shortened V by 0 bases and J by 3 bases, and 12 bases separated the two germline ends. CDR3 protein: CASSYSPGDSYEQYF. The CDR3 coding sequence is TGTGCCAGCAGTTACTCTCCGGGGGACAGCTACGAGCAGTACTTC.

CDR3 in amino acids: CASSTPRPTSGGTAYEQYF. The CDR3, as DNA: TGTGCCAGCAGCACCCCTCGACCGACTAGCGGGGGTACGGCCTACGAGCAGTACTTC. This chain links TRBV7-8 with TRBJ2-7, with TRBD2 matching 12 bases. J lost 2 bases, V lost 5 bases, and 16 bases had no gene match. Germline lookup yields CDR1 SGHVS and CDR2 FQNEAQ. The CDR3 runs to 19 residues.